A single sample is the source of the 2 T cell receptor beta chains below, sequenced in a study of T cell responses to AZD1222 COVID-19 vaccine. Sequenced by immunoSEQ multiplex PCR; TCRdb stores in-frame clones only, minus some. The profile covers around 140,000 clones, with approximately 91% appearing a single time and approximately 5.1% taken by the ten largest. The sample was peripheral blood, taken 28 days after the second dose of the MenACWY control vaccine. All receptors come from an adult who received the MenACWY meningococcal vaccine as a control.

The genes are TRBV9 and TRBJ2-3; 8 nucleotides line up with TRBD1. CDR3 size: 17 residues. V lost 4 bases and J lost 0; bases outside the gene matches: 10. Germline CDR1 and CDR2: SGDLS and YYNGEE. Written as DNA, the CDR3 is TGTGCCAGCAGCCCACGGACAGGGCCCTCTAGCACAGATACGCAGTATTTT. It encodes CASSPRTGPSSTDTQYF.

This clone was detected only once. The chain combines TRBV12-3 or TRBV12-4 with TRBJ1-1; D remains unclear. The germline V and J ends were trimmed by 6 bases and 4 bases, with 9 bases remaining between them. The CDR3 is 12 residues long. In nucleotides, the CDR3 is TGTGCCAGCAGAGGGTACGCCACTGAAGCTTTCTTT. It specifies CASRGYATEAFF.